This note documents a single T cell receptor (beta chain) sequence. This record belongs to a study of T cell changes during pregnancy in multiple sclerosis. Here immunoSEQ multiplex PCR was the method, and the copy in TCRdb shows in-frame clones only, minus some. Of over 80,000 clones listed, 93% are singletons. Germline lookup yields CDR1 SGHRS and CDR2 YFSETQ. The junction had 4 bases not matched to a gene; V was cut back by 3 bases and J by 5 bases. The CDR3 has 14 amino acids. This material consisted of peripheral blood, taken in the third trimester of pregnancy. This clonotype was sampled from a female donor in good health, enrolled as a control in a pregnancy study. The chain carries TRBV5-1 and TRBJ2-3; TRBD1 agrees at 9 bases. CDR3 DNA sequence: TGCGCCAGCAGCTCTGACAGGGGGGGAGATACGCAGTATTTT. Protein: CASSSDRGGDTQYF. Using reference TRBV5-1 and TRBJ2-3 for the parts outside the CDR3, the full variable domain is KAGVTQTPRYLIKTRGQQVTLSCSPISGHRSVSWYQQTPGQGLQFLFEYFSETQRNKGNFPGRFSGRQFSNSRSEMNVSTLELGDSALYLCASSSDRGGDTQYFGPGTRLTVL.